This T cell receptor beta chain was recovered during a study of blood T cell repertoires in COVID-19. Study information: Spain, Italy and the United States supplied samples that represented acute and convalescent COVID-19. From T cells, B-cell-depleted T cells, or PBMCs came the material, which was cDNA or gDNA.

The CDR3 covers 13 residues. Losses at the gene ends were 1 base for V and 13 bases for J; bases not matched to a gene: 9. Germline V gene sequence: CDR1 SGHRS, CDR2 YFSETQ. Original processing methods: Amplification of reference gene primers provided the estimated nucleated cell counts. Generated by immunoSEQ multiplex PCR, the TCRdb table keeps only in-frame clones and is missing some. V and J calls and clone size are as listed in that table; D and trimming were resolved from the DNA. The repertoire has 180,000 or so clones, around 86% of them found once; the top ten carry roughly 8.2%. What was sequenced was peripheral blood. This chain connects TRBV5-1 to TRBJ2-3, with 7 bases fitting TRBD1. The TCR was taken from a man between 60 and 75 years old with acute or convalescent COVID-19. This CDR3 reads CASSLTGQSREYF. The CDR3 nucleotides are TGCGCCAGCAGCTTGACGGGACAGTCTAGGGAGTATTTT.